Shown below are 27 T cell receptor beta chains from a single sample sequenced in a study of Ad26.COV2.S vaccination and SARS-CoV-2 variants. Some clones are missing from TCRdb's copy, which holds only in-frame ones; the method was immunoSEQ multiplex PCR. The sample carries 350,000 to 500,000 clones, around nine tenths recorded once. Stated treatment: roughly 19 received Ad26.COV2.S at low or high dose, single or two shots; several received placebo; per-sample allocation not given. It was on day 63 after the first vaccine or placebo injection that samples were taken. The source material was peripheral blood, sampled in a trial of Ad26.COV2.S vaccine versus placebo. The receptors derive from a person aged 18 to 59 who received the Ad26.COV2.S COVID-19 vaccine or a placebo.

V gene TRBV6-1 combines with J gene TRBJ1-4, with D perhaps matching TRBD1 (6 bases). The CDR3 has 15 amino acids. From germline, CDR1 is MNHNS and CDR2 SASEGT. V shed 1 base and J shed 7 bases, with 13 bases lying between them. The CDR3 region has the DNA TGTGCCAGCAGTGAAGATTCAGGGGCGGGTGAAAAACTGTTTTTT. This sequence encodes CASSEDSGAGEKLFF.

V is TRBV19 and J is TRBJ2-1; 11 bases map to TRBD2. The CDR3 totals 17 residues. Per the germline V gene, CDR1 is LNHDA and CDR2 is SQIVND (reference sequence). V dropped 1 base and J dropped 8; count of bases not matched to a gene: 10. The CDR3 DNA reads TGTGCCAGTAGTATAGGACCCACTAGCGGGAGATTCCATGAGCAGTTCTTC. Its translation is CASSIGPTSGRFHEQFF.

The rearrangement links TRBV2 to TRBJ1-2; 11 bases fit TRBD1. There are 15 residues in the CDR3. The germline gives CDR1 SNHLY, CDR2 FYNNEI. V lost 6 bases to trimming and J lost 5 bases; unmatched junction nucleotides: 8. This CDR3 is CASRRGGQGDYGYTF. The CDR3 DNA is TGTGCCAGCAGAAGGGGGGGACAGGGGGATTATGGCTACACCTTC.

This clone was recorded only once. The chain recombines TRBV20-1 with TRBJ2-2, with 9 nucleotides matching TRBD2. CDR1 DFQATT and CDR2 SNEGSKA come from the germline V gene (reference sequence). This CDR3 region has 14 residues. V shed 3 bases, J shed 6 bases, and the junction held 5 bases outside the gene matches. CDR3 sequence (DNA): TGCAGTGCTAGTCTGGCGGGAGGGGCCGGGGAGCTGTTTTTT. Its translation is CSASLAGGAGELFF.

Here the CDR3 DNA reads TGTGCCAGCTCACCACGGGACACCTACGAGCAGTACTTC. Its translation: CASSPRDTYEQYF. The chain recombines TRBV18 with TRBJ2-7; TRBD1 is a possible D gene (6 bases). The V end was cut by 1 base, the J end by 2 bases, with 6 bases between. This CDR3 region has 13 residues. The V gene's germline CDR1 is KGHSH and CDR2 LQKENI.

This chain connects TRBV5-1 to TRBJ2-7; D gene unclear. Trimming took 4 bases from V and 6 from J, leaving 11 bases between them. Germline assignment: CDR1 SGHRS and CDR2 YFSETQ. The CDR3 is made up of 12 amino acids. CDR3 nucleotide sequence: TGCGCCAGCAGCACCCGTGGGGTCGAGCAGTACTTC. Protein: CASSTRGVEQYF.

V gene TRBV19 combines with J gene TRBJ1-2; 9 positions agree with TRBD1. V gave up 5 bases and J gave up 7 bases; unmatched junction bases: 8. Germline lookup yields CDR1 LNHDA and CDR2 SQIVND (reference sequence). This CDR3 comprises 14 residues. The CDR3 is CASSVNRGRFGYTF. CDR3 DNA sequence: TGTGCCAGTAGTGTAAACAGGGGGCGATTTGGCTACACCTTC.

The V and J genes are TRBV27 and TRBJ2-7, with D perhaps TRBD1 (7 bases). This CDR3 is built from 14 residues. Trimming took off 7 bases at V and 3 bases at J, with 16 bases between the two ends. Germline V gene data show CDR1 as MNHEY and CDR2 as SMNVEV (reference sequence). CDR3 coding DNA: TGTGCCAGCACCCCAGGGGGAGGCTTCTACGAGCAGTACTTC. It specifies CASTPGGGFYEQYF.

In its sample, this clone was seen once. The chain links TRBV18 to TRBJ2-5; D unclear. The CDR3 consists of 13 residues. V lost 3 bases and J lost 5, with 10 bases in between. Germline V CDR1 and CDR2: KGHSH, LQKENI. CDR3 nucleotide sequence: TGTGCCAGCTCACCGACCGAGGCCGAGACCCAGTACTTC. Protein sequence: CASSPTEAETQYF.

This clone was found a few times. This specimen includes other DNA sequences encoding the same CDR3. The rearrangement joins TRBV18 to TRBJ1-1; maybe TRBD1 (5 bases). Trimming stripped 6 bases from V and 1 base from J, with 9 bases between. Germline loops: CDR1 KGHSH, CDR2 LQKENI. The CDR3 length is 13 residues. In DNA, the CDR3 is TGTGCCAGCTCCCAAGGACAGAACACTGAAGCTTTCTTT. This codes for CASSQGQNTEAFF.

This clone was seen just once. The CDR3 is CASSQDGTGGSTEAFF. CDR3 sequence (DNA): TGCGCCAGCAGCCAAGATGGGACAGGCGGCAGCACTGAAGCTTTCTTT. The chain uses TRBV4-1 and TRBJ1-1; 8 nucleotides match TRBD1. Germline V gives CDR1 MGHRA, CDR2 YSYEKL. The CDR3 runs to 16 residues. The ends lost 0 bases at V and 4 bases at J; junction bases unmatched: 7.

This chain uses TRBV6-5 with TRBJ2-7; 8 bases agree with TRBD1. The trim removed 6 bases at V and 1 base at J, leaving 8 bases unmatched. The CDR3 totals 15 residues. Germline loops: CDR1 MNHEY, CDR2 SVGAGI. The CDR3 sequence is CASRRYGQGSYEQYF. The CDR3 bases are TGTGCCAGCAGACGCTACGGACAGGGATCCTACGAGCAGTACTTC.

The chain combines TRBV2 with TRBJ1-1; D perhaps matches TRBD1 (5 bases). CDR3 size: 13 residues. The germline V gene has CDR1 SNHLY and CDR2 FYNNEI. V lost 8 bases to trimming and J lost 2 bases, with 12 bases between them. This chain's CDR3 is CASSEQENTEAFF. CDR3 DNA: TGTGCCAGCTCCGAACAGGAAAACACTGAAGCTTTCTTT.

V and J are TRBV9 and TRBJ2-1; the match to TRBD2 covers 11 bases. Per germline, CDR1 SGDLS and CDR2 YYNGEE. J gave up 3 bases and V 4 bases, and 3 bases lay outside the gene matches. The CDR3 has 15 amino acids. Here the CDR3 reads CASSPGLAGYNEQFF. In nucleotides, the CDR3 is TGTGCCAGCAGCCCCGGACTAGCGGGCTACAATGAGCAGTTCTTC.

The genes are TRBV15 and TRBJ2-3; D is perhaps TRBD2 (7 bases). CDR1 is LNHNV and CDR2 is YYDKDF in the germline V gene (reference sequence). V gave up 4 bases and J gave up 3 bases, with 17 bases separating them. The CDR3 is made up of 16 amino acids. The CDR3 region has the DNA TGTGCCACCAGCACCCTGGGGGAGGGGACAACAGATACGCAGTATTTT. It yields the protein CATSTLGEGTTDTQYF.

This rearrangement joins TRBV14 to TRBJ2-1; 14 bases align to TRBD2. Germline V CDR1 and CDR2: SGHDN, FVKESK. V shed 1 base and J 7 bases; nucleotides not matched to a gene: 6. The length of the CDR3 is 17 residues. The CDR3 bases are TGTGCCAGCAGCCAAGGGGGCGGACTAGCGGGAGGTAATGAGCAGTTCTTC. This translates into CASSQGGGLAGGNEQFF.

This clone was detected once. This chain connects TRBV11-2 to TRBJ1-6; unclear D gene. The V gene lost 1 base and the J gene lost 11 bases, with 12 bases spanning the gap. The CDR3 is 14 residues long. Germline-derived CDR1 and CDR2 are SGHAT and FQNNGV. The CDR3, as DNA: TGTGCCAGCAGCTTAGGGCGGGCTGGGCCACCCCTCCACTTT. It encodes CASSLGRAGPPLHF.

This clone has a handful of counts. Other DNA sequences within the sample encode an identical CDR3. The chain links TRBV4-3 to TRBJ2-6; unclear D gene. Germline V gene data show CDR1 as LGHNA and CDR2 as YSLEER. There are 16 residues in the CDR3. V was cut by 0 bases and J by 0 bases, with 6 bases left in between. Here the CDR3 reads CASSQDLGSGANVLTF. The CDR3 region has the DNA TGCGCCAGCAGCCAAGATCTCGGCTCTGGGGCCAACGTCCTGACTTTC.

The J gene is TRBJ2-5, the V gene TRBV6-6; TRBD2 is a possible D gene (6 bases). Germline values: CDR1 MNHNY, CDR2 SVGAGI (reference sequence). Trimming took off 6 bases at V and 2 bases at J, with 28 bases between the two ends. The CDR3 length is 19 residues. The CDR3 region is CASSFAGLGDSRKQETQYF. CDR3 DNA sequence: TGTGCCAGCAGCTTCGCGGGGCTGGGGGATTCAAGGAAACAAGAGACCCAGTACTTC.

V gene TRBV30 combines with J gene TRBJ2-3, with 10 bases identical to TRBD1. Germline V gene sequence: CDR1 GTSNPN, CDR2 SVGIG (reference sequence). CDR3 size: 15 residues. The trim removed 3 bases at V and 5 bases at J, leaving 8 bases unmatched. Written as DNA, the CDR3 is TGTGCCTGGAGAAGGGGAGGACAGGGGGAAGATACGCAGTATTTT. It codes for CAWRRGGQGEDTQYF. Complete variable domain (other parts from reference TRBV30 and TRBJ2-3): SQTIHQWPATLVQPVGSPLSLECTVEGTSNPNLYWYRQAAGRGLQLLFYSVGIGQISSEVPQNLSASRPQDRQFILSSKKLLLSDSGFYLCAWRRGGQGEDTQYFGPGTRLTVL.

The chain combines TRBV9 with TRBJ2-3, with D perhaps TRBD1 (6 bases). The ends were cut back, 3 bases at V and 1 base at J, with 15 bases in the middle. Per germline, CDR1 SGDLS and CDR2 YYNGEE. The CDR3 totals 16 residues. CDR3 sequence (DNA): TGTGCCAGCAGCGCCCCCGGAAACAGGGGCACAGATACGCAGTATTTT. It encodes CASSAPGNRGTDTQYF.

The chain has TRBV5-4 and TRBJ2-3; 9 nucleotides agree with TRBD2. The V gene's germline CDR1 is SGHNT and CDR2 YYREEE (reference sequence). Trimming at V came to 1 base and at J to 6 bases, leaving 6 bases not matched to a gene. The CDR3 runs 15 residues. The CDR3: CASSLTSGFADTQYF. The CDR3 DNA reads as TGTGCCAGCAGCTTGACTAGCGGGTTCGCGGATACGCAGTATTTT.

In DNA form, the CDR3 reads TGTGCCAGCAAAGAGGGCTCGAACACCGGGGAGCTGTTTTTT. Translating gives CASKEGSNTGELFF. V usage is TRBV2 and J usage is TRBJ2-2; maybe TRBD2 (5 bases). This CDR3 has 14 amino acids. In germline, CDR1 is SNHLY, CDR2 FYNNEI. The V end was cut by 7 bases, the J end by 0 bases, with 9 bases between.

The chain has TRBV7-8 and TRBJ1-6; D gene unclear. Germline CDR1 reads SGHVS; CDR2 reads FQNEAQ. The CDR3 is 14 residues long. Trimming removed 4 bases from V and 0 bases from J, with 4 bases in between. CDR3 sequence reads: CASSWGSYNSPLHF. The CDR3 DNA is TGTGCCAGCAGCTGGGGCTCCTATAATTCACCCCTCCACTTT.

V usage is TRBV6-1 and J usage is TRBJ2-2; the match to TRBD2 covers 14 bases. This CDR3 contains 17 residues. After removal of 2 bases from V and 7 bases from J, the junction contained 6 bases not matched to a gene. Germline V gives CDR1 MNHNS, CDR2 SASEGT. The CDR3 loop is CASSEPGLAGVSGELFF. CDR3 DNA: TGTGCCAGCAGTGAACCGGGACTAGCGGGAGTCAGCGGGGAGCTGTTTTTT.

V and J are TRBV7-2 and TRBJ2-7; D remains unclear. The CDR3 sequence is 13 residues long. The germline V and J ends were trimmed by 0 bases and 3 bases, with 6 bases remaining between them. Germline lookup yields CDR1 SGHTA and CDR2 FQGNSA. The CDR3 region has the DNA TGTGCCAGCAGCTTAGCCCCGGTCTACGAGCAGTACTTC. It codes for CASSLAPVYEQYF.

The chain uses TRBV28 and TRBJ2-7; perhaps TRBD2 as D (5 bases). CDR1 is MDHEN, CDR2 SYDVKM, per germline. Trimming shortened V by 7 bases and J by 4 bases, and 8 bases separated the two germline ends. This CDR3 has 11 residues. The CDR3 spells CASTPGYEQYF. DNA for the CDR3: TGTGCCAGCACTCCGGGGTACGAGCAGTACTTC.